These T cell receptor beta chains were read from a single sample in a study of blood T cell repertoires in COVID-19. Profiling relied on immunoSEQ multiplex PCR, and the TCRdb table lists in-frame clones only, not all of them. The table lists fewer than 350,000 clones, 85% of them singletons, with 2% to 3% in the top ten. The sample consisted of PBMCs or T cells enriched from blood (not recorded which). These receptors originate from a woman aged 50 to 65 who had recovered from COVID-19. The CDR3 runs from the conserved cysteine through the conserved F or W. D genes are given only for firm matches. Rows may omit the clone size; those that give it use once, few, many or a size class.

V	size	length	J	D	DNA	CDR3
TRBV5-6	.	15	TRBJ2-3	.	TGTGCCAGCAGCTTCCCAGCGGCGAGCACAGATACGCAGTATTTT	CASSFPAASTDTQYF
TRBV6-6	.	14	TRBJ2-7	TRBD1	TGTGCCAGCAGTTACGCACAGGGGGCAAACGAGCAGTACTTC	CASSYAQGANEQYF
TRBV7-9	.	13	TRBJ2-1	.	TGTGCCAGCAGCTCCGGGGGGCCCAATGAGCAGTTCTTC	CASSSGGPNEQFF
TRBV4-1	.	15	TRBJ2-1	.	TGCGCCAGCAGCCAAGATGCGGGACGTTACAATGAGCAGTTCTTC	CASSQDAGRYNEQFF
TRBV28	.	11	TRBJ1-3	TRBD1	TGTGCCAGCAGGACAGGGAACACCATATATTTT	CASRTGNTIYF
TRBV5-4	.	14	TRBJ2-3	TRBD2	TGTGCCAGCAGCACCGGGACTACCACAGATACGCAGTATTTT	CASSTGTTTDTQYF
TRBV5-8	once	15	TRBJ1-6	.	TGTGCCAGCAGCTTGGCCCAAGGGGGAAATTCACCCCTCCACTTT	CASSLAQGGNSPLHF
TRBV30	.	13	TRBJ2-5	.	TGTGCCTGGAGGGCGGGTAGCGCGGGTCCCCAGTACTTC	CAWRAGSAGPQYF
TRBV11-3	.	13	TRBJ2-1	.	TGTGCCAGCAGCCGCGACAGTTTTAATGAGCAGTTCTTC	CASSRDSFNEQFF
TRBV29-1	.	11	TRBJ1-1	TRBD1	TGCAGCGGACAGGGCATGGCTGAAGCTTTCTTT	CSGQGMAEAFF
TRBV7-2	.	17	TRBJ2-2	TRBD2	TGTGCCAGCAGCGGAACCGGGACTAGCGGAGGTGGGGGGGAGCTGTTTTTT	CASSGTGTSGGGGELFF
TRBV10-2	.	14	TRBJ2-7	TRBD2	TGCGCCAGCGGAGCGGGAGGGACTCCCTACGAGCAGTACTTC	CASGAGGTPYEQYF
TRBV30	.	15	TRBJ1-2	.	TGTGCCTTCAGGCGGGGGCTACAGCCTAACTATGGCTACACCTTC	CAFRRGLQPNYGYTF
TRBV7-7	.	15	TRBJ2-5	TRBD2	TGTGCCAGCAGCTCCCTAGCGGGGGGGCAGGAGACCCAGTACTTC	CASSSLAGGQETQYF
TRBV27	.	14	TRBJ2-7	.	TGTGCCAGCAGATTACAGGGTTACTCCTACGAGCAGTACTTC	CASRLQGYSYEQYF
TRBV19	.	15	TRBJ1-4	.	TGTGCCAGTAGTCCCTCTAGAACTACACCGGAAAAACTGTTTTTT	CASSPSRTTPEKLFF